The present entry profiles one T cell receptor (beta chain) with its context. The antigen is not known. Sequencing targeted expressed TCRB transcripts, as all isolated RNA had been reverse transcribed. Using immunoSEQ multiplex PCR, the repertoire was profiled, and TCRdb retains in-frame clones only, with some absent. Found here are 310,000 or so clones, about 15% of them singletons; the top ten hold roughly 0.015%. This record comes from a study of beta chain features in type 1 diabetes. Overall study context: On cell yields, gender and age, patients and healthy donors were similar. Study observations and caveats: There was a moderate but significant shortening of TCRB CDR3s in all four CD4+ subsets of Type 1 diabetes patients. A potential influence of HLA type upon TCRB rearrangement remained unresolved herein.

The CDR3 runs 14 residues. Germline loops: CDR1 SGHVS, CDR2 FNYEAQ. With 0 bases clipped from V and 2 bases from J, the junction kept 1 base outside the gene matches. The receptor comes from a man aged 18 to 29 with type 1 diabetes. The V and J genes are TRBV7-6 and TRBJ2-7, with 7 positions matching TRBD1. Sequenced sample: naive CD4+ T cells from blood. The CDR3 loop reads CASSLAGQTYEQYF. CDR3 in DNA: TGTGCCAGCAGCTTAGCGGGACAGACCTACGAGCAGTACTTC.